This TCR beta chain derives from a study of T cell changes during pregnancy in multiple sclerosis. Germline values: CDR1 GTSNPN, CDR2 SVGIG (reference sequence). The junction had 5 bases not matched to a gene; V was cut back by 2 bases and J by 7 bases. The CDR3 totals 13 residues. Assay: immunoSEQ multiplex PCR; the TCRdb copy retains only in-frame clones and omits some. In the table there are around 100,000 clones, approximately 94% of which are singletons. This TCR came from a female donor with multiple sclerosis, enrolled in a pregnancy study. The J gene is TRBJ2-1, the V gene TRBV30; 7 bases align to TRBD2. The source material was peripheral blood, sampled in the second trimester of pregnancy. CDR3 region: CAWSFGRSNEQFF. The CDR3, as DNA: TGTGCCTGGAGTTTCGGGAGGAGTAATGAGCAGTTCTTC.